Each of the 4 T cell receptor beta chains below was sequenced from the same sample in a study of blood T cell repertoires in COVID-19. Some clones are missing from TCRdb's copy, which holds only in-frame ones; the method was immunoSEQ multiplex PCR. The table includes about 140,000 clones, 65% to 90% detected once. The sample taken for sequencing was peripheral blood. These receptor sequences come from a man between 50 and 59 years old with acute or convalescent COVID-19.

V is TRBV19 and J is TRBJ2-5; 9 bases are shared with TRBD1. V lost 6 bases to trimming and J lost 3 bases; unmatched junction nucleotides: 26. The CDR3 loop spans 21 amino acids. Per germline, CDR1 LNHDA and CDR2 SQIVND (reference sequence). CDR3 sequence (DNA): TGTGCCAGTAGCAACCGTCCGGGGACAGGGTTGTATGTTGGCAGGAAAGAGACCCAGTACTTC. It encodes CASSNRPGTGLYVGRKETQYF.

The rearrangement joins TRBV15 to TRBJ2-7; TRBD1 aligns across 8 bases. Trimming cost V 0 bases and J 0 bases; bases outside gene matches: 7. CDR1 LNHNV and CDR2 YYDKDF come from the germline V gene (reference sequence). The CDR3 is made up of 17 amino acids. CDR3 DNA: TGTGCCACCAGCAGAGATGGTCGGGACAGGCGCTCCTACGAGCAGTACTTC. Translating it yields CATSRDGRDRRSYEQYF.

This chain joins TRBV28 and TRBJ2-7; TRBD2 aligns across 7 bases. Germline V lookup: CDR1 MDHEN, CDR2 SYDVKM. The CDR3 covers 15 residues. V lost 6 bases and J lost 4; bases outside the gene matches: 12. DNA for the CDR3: TGTGCCAGCAGAGAAGCGGGGAGGGCCTTTTACGAGCAGTACTTC. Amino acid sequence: CASREAGRAFYEQYF.

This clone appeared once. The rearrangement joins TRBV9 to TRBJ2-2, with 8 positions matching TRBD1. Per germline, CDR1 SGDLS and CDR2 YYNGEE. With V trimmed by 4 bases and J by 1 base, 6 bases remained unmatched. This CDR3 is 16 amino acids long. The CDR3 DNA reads TGTGCCAGCAGCACAAGGACAGGGAAGAACACCGGGGAGCTGTTTTTT. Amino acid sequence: CASSTRTGKNTGELFF. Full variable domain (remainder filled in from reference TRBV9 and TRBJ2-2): DSGVTQTPKHLITATGQRVTLRCSPRSGDLSVYWYQQSLDQGLQFLIQYYNGEERAKGNILERFSAQQFPDLHSELNLSSLELGDSALYFCASSTRTGKNTGELFFGEGSRLTVL.